This T cell receptor (beta chain) was identified in a study of spatial heterogeneity in lung cancer (dated by TCRdb to between 2018 and 2020). About the full investigation: Beta-chain transcripts were consistently detected in greater numbers than alpha-chain transcripts, which likely reflected higher beta-chain transcript abundance. Nonsynonymous mutation counts, determined by whole-exome sequencing of tumor tissue, were related to features of the TCR repertoire. Both alpha and beta chains were TCR-sequenced in approximately 220 tumor regions, under 80 matched nontumor lung samples and 55 to 60 PBMC samples obtained at surgery. TCR alpha and beta repertoires were quantitatively compared across multiple tumor regions, matched nontumor lung and blood in non-small cell lung cancer. In the raw uncorrected reads, each unique combination of TCR and UMI appeared more than ten times on average. The full study reports these points: Ubiquitous expanded tumor TCRs were detected in blood more often at tumor resection than at routine follow-up. Confirming at a functional level the hypothesis that regional TCRs recognize regional mutations was considered to require additional single-cell paired TCR alpha and beta sequencing.

The time point label, read with the paper, signifies: sample taken at primary tumor resection. Whole RNA extracted from tumor and nontumor lung tissue, or from cryopreserved PBMC samples, was used for TCR sequencing without cell sorting. The donors were more than 65 patients from the lung TRACERx cohort who had early-stage, untreated non-small cell lung cancer. A patient was chosen for TCR sequencing only when enough RNA was available from at least two tumor regions. V is cut by 2 bases and J by 2 bases, and the space between the germline ends is 7 bases. For CDR1 and CDR2, the germline V gene lists ENHRY and SYGVKD. There are 14 amino acids in the CDR3, from cysteine to phenylalanine inclusive. Just CDR3 DNA is preserved here, 42 bases in frame from base 1. This clonotype came up a few times. What antigen it recognizes has not been identified. There are no base qualities to consult, and no much larger clone falls within one base.

Receptor libraries were prepared by 5' RACE. TCRdb records NextSeq 500 as the sequencer. In the TCR library protocol, a unique molecular identifier was attached to each TCR cDNA molecule so that PCR and sequencing errors could be corrected. In the authors' own workflow: TCR identification, UMI-based error correction and CDR3 extraction were all carried out with Decombinator tools. TCRs above a frequency of 2 per 1,000, corresponding to the top 1% of the tumor frequency distribution, were defined as expanded. Renyi diversity was computed with the R vegan package after each repertoire had been subsampled 100 times to 5,000 TCRs. CDR3 similarity networks were constructed using string-kernel similarity of amino acid triplets, with links drawn between CDR3s whose pairwise similarity was above 0.82. Starting from the raw public reads, TCRdb applied fastp trimming at Q25, assembled clones with MiXCR and retained in-frame beta chains. Each record represents a unique CDR3 protein, reported with the most common genes and DNA among its rows. Clone size and V and J calls follow TCRdb, not the original study. The sample table records tens of thousands of distinct CDR3 sequences; roughly 12% of these occur just once. The ten largest account for just over 40% of the sample.

Material: PBMCs, obtained at surgery. The origin of this receptor is a male donor with early-stage non-small cell lung cancer. The rearrangement joined TRBV10-3 to TRBJ1-5; a confident D gene designation cannot be given. The CDR3 protein sequence reads: CAISEDGGNQPQHF. The DNA reads as follows: TGTGCCATCAGTGAGGACGGGGGCAATCAGCCCCAGCATTTT.